One and the same sample provided the 12 T cell receptor beta chains below, sequenced in a study of CD8 T cells in Susac syndrome. When the RNA was reverse transcribed, random hexamers were used with an input of roughly 0.5 to 1 ug. Each CDR3 protein is one row after TCRdb ran MiXCR on the immunoSEQ multiplex PCR reads. The data show approximately 70,000 distinct CDR3 sequences, 85% to 95% seen once. The sample consisted of CD8+ T cells from PBMCs. The receptor set was obtained from a human donor with multiple sclerosis.

V usage is TRBV6-2 or TRBV6-3 and J usage is TRBJ2-1; 7 bases match TRBD1. Germline CDR1 and CDR2: MNHEY and SVGEGT. J gave up 1 base and V 6 bases, and 12 bases lay outside the gene matches. The length of the CDR3 is 17 residues. CDR3 loop: CASSPRTGAGSYNEQFF. CDR3 sequence (DNA): TGTGCCAGCAGCCCAAGGACAGGAGCAGGGTCCTACAATGAGCAGTTCTTC.

The CDR3 region has the DNA TGCGCCAGCAGCCTCCAGGAGTCGGCCTACGAGCAGTACTTC. It codes for CASSLQESAYEQYF. The chain has TRBV4-3 and TRBJ2-7; D is unclear. Germline CDR1 LGHNA, CDR2 YSLEER. The CDR3 length is 14 residues. V lost 4 bases and J lost 2, with 12 bases in between.

V gene TRBV29-1 combines with J gene TRBJ2-5, with D maybe TRBD2 (5 bases). Trimming removed 4 bases from V and 5 bases from J, with 14 bases in between. The CDR3 is made up of 13 amino acids. CDR1 is SQVTM and CDR2 is ANQGSEA in the germline V gene. The CDR3 coding sequence is TGCAGCGTTGGCCGAGGGATCGACGAGACCCAGTACTTC. It encodes CSVGRGIDETQYF.

The chain is built from TRBV14 and TRBJ1-2; D not certain. V was clipped by 0 bases and J by 8 bases, with 10 bases between them. Germline V CDR1 and CDR2: SGHDN, FVKESK. The CDR3 has 13 amino acids. The DNA for the CDR3 is TGTGCCAGCAGCCAAGAGACGGCGCGGGGCTACACCTTC. It is translated as CASSQETARGYTF.

The chain uses TRBV7-9 and TRBJ2-1; TRBD1 is a possible D gene (6 bases). V lost 4 bases and J lost 10, with 8 bases in between. The CDR3 covers 11 residues. Germline lookup yields CDR1 SEHNR and CDR2 FQNEAQ (reference sequence). The CDR3 reads CASSSGAEQFF. Written as DNA, the CDR3 is TGTGCCAGCAGCTCAGGGGCCGAGCAGTTCTTC.

V is TRBV27 and J is TRBJ2-1; TRBD2 matches at 9 bases. The CDR3 is made up of 15 amino acids. Germline CDR1 and CDR2: MNHEY and SMNVEV (reference sequence). J lost 6 bases, V lost 0 bases, and 3 bases had no gene match. The CDR3 sequence: CASSLSPSGVNEQFF. CDR3 bases: TGTGCCAGCAGTTTATCTCCTAGCGGGGTCAATGAGCAGTTCTTC.

The chain combines TRBV27 with TRBJ2-7, with 8 positions matching TRBD1. After removal of 6 bases from V and 3 bases from J, the junction contained 10 bases not matched to a gene. The CDR3 is made up of 15 amino acids. CDR1 and CDR2 (germline): MNHEY, SMNVEV (reference sequence). The CDR3 region has the DNA TGTGCCAGCAGACAAGATCCGGGACAGGTCTACGAGCAGTACTTC. Translated, it gives CASRQDPGQVYEQYF.

The chain combines TRBV27 with TRBJ1-1; no definite D call. Germline V CDR1 and CDR2: MNHEY, SMNVEV (reference sequence). Trimming took off 6 bases at V and 0 bases at J, with 14 bases between the two ends. This CDR3 comprises 15 residues. In DNA form, the CDR3 reads TGTGCCAGCAGCCCATACCCGGGAGTGAACACTGAAGCTTTCTTT. The encoded protein is CASSPYPGVNTEAFF.

This clonotype came up once. V gene TRBV30 combines with J gene TRBJ2-3; TRBD2 might be the D (6 bases). Trimming removed 4 bases at V and 5 bases at J, with 22 bases between. Germline-derived CDR1 and CDR2 are GTSNPN and SVGIG (reference sequence). The CDR3 has 16 residues. This CDR3 reads CAWTARGRGYQDTQYF. In nucleotides, the CDR3 is TGTGCCTGGACCGCCCGAGGGCGGGGCTATCAAGATACGCAGTATTTT. Looking up the rest from reference TRBV30 and TRBJ2-3 gives the full variable domain: SQTIHQWPATLVQPVGSPLSLECTVEGTSNPNLYWYRQAAGRGLQLLFYSVGIGQISSEVPQNLSASRPQDRQFILSSKKLLLSDSGFYLCAWTARGRGYQDTQYFGPGTRLTVL.

The gene calls are TRBV27 and TRBJ1-1, with TRBD1 identical over 9 bases. Germline V lookup: CDR1 MNHEY, CDR2 SMNVEV (reference sequence). V shed 3 bases, J shed 4 bases, and the junction held 3 bases outside the gene matches. This CDR3 spans 14 amino acids. CDR3 sequence reads: CASSLGTGLTEAFF. The CDR3 DNA reads TGTGCCAGCAGTTTGGGGACAGGGCTCACTGAAGCTTTCTTT.

The J gene is TRBJ2-1, the V gene TRBV29-1, with D unresolved. The V end was cut by 4 bases, the J end by 8 bases, with 6 bases between. This CDR3 is built from 10 residues. Looked up from germline, CDR1 is SQVTM and CDR2 is ANQGSEA. The CDR3 protein is CSVVGYEQFF. In DNA, the CDR3 is TGCAGCGTTGTTGGCTATGAGCAGTTCTTC.

CDR3 in amino acids: CSARHSGSYEQYF. The CDR3 DNA follows: TGCAGTGCTAGACATAGCGGATCCTACGAGCAGTACTTC. The J gene is TRBJ2-7, the V gene TRBV20-1; a weak D match, TRBD2 (6 bases). The CDR3 has 13 residues. With 2 bases removed from V and 1 base from J, the gap between germline ends came to 9 bases. The V gene's germline CDR1 is DFQATT and CDR2 SNEGSKA (reference sequence).